This is a list of T cell receptor beta chains from one sample in a study of Ad26.COV2.S vaccination and SARS-CoV-2 variants. Clones were read by immunoSEQ multiplex PCR, and TCRdb kept only the in-frame ones, dropping some. Here the sample spans some 270,000 clones, approximately 90% being singletons. Sequenced here: peripheral blood, sampled in a trial of Ad26.COV2.S vaccine versus placebo. The receptors stem from a person between 18 and 65 years old who received the Ad26.COV2.S COVID-19 vaccine or a placebo. Both conserved end residues are part of each CDR3. Fields, in order: clone size, J gene, D gene, V gene, CDR3 DNA, CDR3 protein. A D gene is named only where the DNA matches it firmly. Size is stated for part of the rows, as once, few or many counts, or as a class when the clone is expanded.

>-|TRBJ2-1|-|TRBV11-2
TGTGCCAGCAGCTTAGGTAGCTACAATGAGCAGTTCTTC
CASSLGSYNEQFF
>-|TRBJ1-5|-|TRBV5-5
TGTGCCAGCAGCCCTCGGACAGAAAGCAATCAGCCCCAGCATTTT
CASSPRTESNQPQHF
>once|TRBJ2-7|TRBD1|TRBV14
TGTGCCAGCAGCGTCGACAGGGGGCTGACTTACGAGCAGTACTTC
CASSVDRGLTYEQYF
>few|TRBJ1-5|-|TRBV2
TGTGCCAGCAGGGCTTCACGGACAGAGGGAGTACAGCCCCAGCATTTT
CASRASRTEGVQPQHF
>-|TRBJ1-1|-|TRBV7-9
TGTGCCAGCAGCTTAAGGCCGACTGAAGCTTTCTTT
CASSLRPTEAFF
>once|TRBJ1-1|-|TRBV2
TGTGCCAGCAGAGAAACGAGCGAGGAAGCTTTCTTT
CASRETSEEAFF
>-|TRBJ1-5|-|TRBV10-3
TGTGCCATCAGTACAGGGCTTGGGCCCCAGCATTTT
CAISTGLGPQHF
>once|TRBJ2-5|TRBD2|TRBV7-9
TGTGCCAGCAGCTTCCCAGCGGGGGGGAAAGTGTACTTC
CASSFPAGGKVYF
>once|TRBJ2-7|TRBD1|TRBV7-6
TGTGCCAGCAGCTCGTTCAGGGGGTACGAGCAGTACTTC
CASSSFRGYEQYF
>-|TRBJ2-1|-|TRBV3-1/TRBV3-2
TGTGCCAGCAGCCATTTGGAGCTTTTGAGCTCCTACAATGAGCAGTTCTTC
CASSHLELLSSYNEQFF
>-|TRBJ2-5|-|TRBV7-8
TGTGCCAGCAGCTTAAGGGGGAGGCAAGAGACCCAGTACTTC
CASSLRGRQETQYF
>few|TRBJ2-3|TRBD1|TRBV19
TGTGCCAGTAGTCTTGGACAGGGTAGCACAGATACGCAGTATTTT
CASSLGQGSTDTQYF
>-|TRBJ2-3|TRBD2|TRBV12-5
TGTGCTAGTGGTCTAGCGCCAAAACCCCTAGCGGGGGGCACAGATACGCAGTATTTT
CASGLAPKPLAGGTDTQYF
>-|TRBJ1-2|-|TRBV6-5
TGTGCCAGCAGTTTCTCGGACAGCCCCTATGGCTACACCTTC
CASSFSDSPYGYTF
>once|TRBJ1-3|-|TRBV5-5
TGTGCCAGCAGCTTGATTACGGCTGGAAACACCATATATTTT
CASSLITAGNTIYF
>-|TRBJ2-5|-|TRBV19
TGTGCCAGTAGCACCTTACAGGGCCAAGAGACCCAGTACTTC
CASSTLQGQETQYF
>-|TRBJ1-5|-|TRBV30
TGTGCCTGGAGTGTCAAAGTGAATCAGCCCCAGCATTTT
CAWSVKVNQPQHF
>once|TRBJ1-2|-|TRBV7-2
TGTGCCAGCAGCCCGGACAGCTATGGCTACACCTTC
CASSPDSYGYTF
>-|TRBJ1-3|-|TRBV18
TGTGCCAGCTCACCCCCAGGACCCTACTCTGGAAACACCATATATTTT
CASSPPGPYSGNTIYF
>-|TRBJ1-6|-|TRBV4-1
TGCGCCAGCAGCCGGGCGGACACGGATTCACCCCTCCACTTT
CASSRADTDSPLHF
>-|TRBJ2-1|TRBD2|TRBV19
TGTGCCAGTAGAGGGCTACAAATCGCGGGAGGTCTCTACAATGAGCAGTTCTTC
CASRGLQIAGGLYNEQFF
>-|TRBJ2-3|TRBD2|TRBV2
TGTGCCAGCAGTGAGGAGCGGGGGGCATCAGATACGCAGTATTTT
CASSEERGASDTQYF
>-|TRBJ2-1|-|TRBV6-2/TRBV6-3
TGTGCCAGCAGTTACTCGAAAGGGGGGCCTCGGTACAATGAGCAGTTCTTC
CASSYSKGGPRYNEQFF
>-|TRBJ2-7|-|TRBV4-1
TGCGCCAGCAGCACAACAGGGCACTCCTACGAGCAGTACTTC
CASSTTGHSYEQYF